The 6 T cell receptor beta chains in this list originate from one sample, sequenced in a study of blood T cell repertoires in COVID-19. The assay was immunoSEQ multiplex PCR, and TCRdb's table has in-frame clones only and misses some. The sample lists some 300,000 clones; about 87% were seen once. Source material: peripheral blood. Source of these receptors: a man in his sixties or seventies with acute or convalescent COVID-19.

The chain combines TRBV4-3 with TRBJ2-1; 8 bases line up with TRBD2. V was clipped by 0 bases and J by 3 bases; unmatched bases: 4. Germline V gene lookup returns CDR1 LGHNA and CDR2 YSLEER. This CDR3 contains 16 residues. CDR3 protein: CASSQETSGVYNEQFF. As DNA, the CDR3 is TGCGCCAGCAGCCAAGAAACTAGCGGAGTCTACAATGAGCAGTTCTTC.

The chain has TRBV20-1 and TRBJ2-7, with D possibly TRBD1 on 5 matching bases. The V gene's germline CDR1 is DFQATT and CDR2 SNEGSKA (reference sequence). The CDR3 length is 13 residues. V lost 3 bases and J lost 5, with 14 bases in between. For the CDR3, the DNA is TGCAGTGCTAGTAAACAGATAGGGGACGAGCAGTACTTC. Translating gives CSASKQIGDEQYF.

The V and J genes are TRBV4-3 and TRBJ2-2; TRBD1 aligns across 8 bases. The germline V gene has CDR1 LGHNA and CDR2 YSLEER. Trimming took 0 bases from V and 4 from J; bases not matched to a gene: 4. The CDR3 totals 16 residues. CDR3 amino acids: CASSQERTGFTGELFF. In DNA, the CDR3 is TGCGCCAGCAGCCAAGAAAGGACAGGGTTCACCGGGGAGCTGTTTTTT.

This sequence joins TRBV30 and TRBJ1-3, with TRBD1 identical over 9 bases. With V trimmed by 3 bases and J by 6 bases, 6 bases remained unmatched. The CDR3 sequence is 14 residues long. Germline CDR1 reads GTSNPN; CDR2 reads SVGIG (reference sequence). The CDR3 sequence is CAWSSGQGTNTIYF. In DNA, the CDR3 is TGTGCCTGGAGCTCGGGACAGGGTACAAACACCATATATTTT.

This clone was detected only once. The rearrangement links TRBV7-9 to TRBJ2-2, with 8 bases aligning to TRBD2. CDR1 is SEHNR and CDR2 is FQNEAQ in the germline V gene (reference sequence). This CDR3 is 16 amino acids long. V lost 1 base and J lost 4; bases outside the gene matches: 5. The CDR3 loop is CASSLVGGGPTGELFF. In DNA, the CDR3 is TGTGCCAGCAGCTTAGTAGGCGGGGGGCCCACCGGGGAGCTGTTTTTT.

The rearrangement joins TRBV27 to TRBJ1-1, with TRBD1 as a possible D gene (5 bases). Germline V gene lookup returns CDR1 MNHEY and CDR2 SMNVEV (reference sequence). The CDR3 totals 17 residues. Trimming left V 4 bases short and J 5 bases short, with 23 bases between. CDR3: CASSSSRARQGFTEAFF. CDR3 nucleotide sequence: TGTGCCAGCAGTTCTTCCCGGGCCCGCCAGGGATTTACTGAAGCTTTCTTT.